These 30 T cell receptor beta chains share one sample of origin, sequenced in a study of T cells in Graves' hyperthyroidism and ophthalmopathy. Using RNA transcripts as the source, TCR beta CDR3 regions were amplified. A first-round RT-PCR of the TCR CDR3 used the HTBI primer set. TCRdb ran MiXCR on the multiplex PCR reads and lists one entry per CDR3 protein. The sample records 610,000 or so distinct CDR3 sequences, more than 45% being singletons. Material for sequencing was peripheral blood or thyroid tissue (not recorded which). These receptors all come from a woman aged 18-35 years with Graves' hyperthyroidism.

CDR3 coding DNA: TGCAGCGTTGAAGAGTTGCTAGCGGGAGGGCCGGAGACCCAGTACTTC. Translating gives CSVEELLAGGPETQYF. V gene TRBV29-1 combines with J gene TRBJ2-5; 12 bases agree with TRBD2. Per the germline V gene, CDR1 is SQVTM and CDR2 is ANQGSEA. With 0 bases clipped from V and 5 bases from J, the junction kept 7 bases outside the gene matches. This CDR3 is 16 amino acids long.

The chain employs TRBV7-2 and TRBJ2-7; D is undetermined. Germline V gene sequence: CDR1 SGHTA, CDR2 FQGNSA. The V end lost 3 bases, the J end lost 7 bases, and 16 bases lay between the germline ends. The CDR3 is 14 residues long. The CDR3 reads CASSFDGGYNEQYF. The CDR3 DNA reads TGTGCCAGCAGCTTCGATGGCGGCTACAATGAGCAGTACTTC.

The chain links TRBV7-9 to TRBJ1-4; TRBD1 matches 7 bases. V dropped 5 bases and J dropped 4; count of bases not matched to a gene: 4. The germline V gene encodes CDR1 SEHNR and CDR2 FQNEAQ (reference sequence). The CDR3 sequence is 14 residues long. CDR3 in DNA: TGTGCCAGCAGCCCTGGGACAGTTAATGAAAAACTGTTTTTT. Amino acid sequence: CASSPGTVNEKLFF.

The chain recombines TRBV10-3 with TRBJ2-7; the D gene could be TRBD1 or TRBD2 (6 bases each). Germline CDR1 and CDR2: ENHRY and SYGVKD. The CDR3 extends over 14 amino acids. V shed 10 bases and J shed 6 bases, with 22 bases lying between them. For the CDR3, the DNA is TGTGCCACCCAGATGGGGGGCCTTAGCACCGAGCAGTACTTC. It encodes CATQMGGLSTEQYF.

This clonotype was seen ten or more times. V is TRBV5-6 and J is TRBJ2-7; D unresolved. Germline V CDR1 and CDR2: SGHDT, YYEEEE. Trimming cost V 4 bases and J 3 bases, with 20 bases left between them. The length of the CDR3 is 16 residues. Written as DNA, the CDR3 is TGTGCCAGCAGCCCCACATCGAAGGGTCGGAACTACGAGCAGTACTTC. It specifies CASSPTSKGRNYEQYF.

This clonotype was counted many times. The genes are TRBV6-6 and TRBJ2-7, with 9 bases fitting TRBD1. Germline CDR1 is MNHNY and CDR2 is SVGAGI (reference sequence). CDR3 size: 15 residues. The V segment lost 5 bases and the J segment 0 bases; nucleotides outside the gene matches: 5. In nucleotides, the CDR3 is TGTGCCAGCAGTGAAACAGGGGGCTCCTCCTACGAGCAGTACTTC. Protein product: CASSETGGSSYEQYF.

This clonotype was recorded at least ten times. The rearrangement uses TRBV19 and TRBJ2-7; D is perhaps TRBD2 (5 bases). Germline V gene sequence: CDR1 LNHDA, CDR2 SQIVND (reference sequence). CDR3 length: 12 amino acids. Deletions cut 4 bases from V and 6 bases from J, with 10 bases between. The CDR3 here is CASSTRGGEQYF. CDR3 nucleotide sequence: TGTGCCAGTAGTACCCGGGGTGGCGAGCAGTACTTC. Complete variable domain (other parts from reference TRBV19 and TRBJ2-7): DGGITQSPKYLFRKEGQNVTLSCEQNLNHDAMYWYRQDPGQGLRLIYYSQIVNDFQKGDIAEGYSVSREKKESFPLTVTSAQKNPTAFYLCASSTRGGEQYFGPGTRLTVT.

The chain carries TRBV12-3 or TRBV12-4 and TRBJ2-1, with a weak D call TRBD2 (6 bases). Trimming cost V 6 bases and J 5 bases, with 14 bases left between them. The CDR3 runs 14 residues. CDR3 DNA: TGTGCCAGCAGCAATGGACTAAAAGACAATGAGCAGTTCTTC. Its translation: CASSNGLKDNEQFF.

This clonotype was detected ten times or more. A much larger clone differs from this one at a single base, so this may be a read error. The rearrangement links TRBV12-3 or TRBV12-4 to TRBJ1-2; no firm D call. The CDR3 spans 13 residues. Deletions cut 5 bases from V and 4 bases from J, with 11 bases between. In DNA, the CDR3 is TGTGCCAGCAGTGAAACAGCGGGCTATGGCTACACCTTC. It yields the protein CASSETAGYGYTF.

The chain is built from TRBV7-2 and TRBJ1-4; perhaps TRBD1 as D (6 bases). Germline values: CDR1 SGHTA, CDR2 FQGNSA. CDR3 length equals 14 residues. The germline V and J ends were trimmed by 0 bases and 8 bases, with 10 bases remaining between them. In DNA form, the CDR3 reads TGTGCCAGCAGCTTAGCGACAGGTTGGGAAAAACTGTTTTTT. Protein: CASSLATGWEKLFF.

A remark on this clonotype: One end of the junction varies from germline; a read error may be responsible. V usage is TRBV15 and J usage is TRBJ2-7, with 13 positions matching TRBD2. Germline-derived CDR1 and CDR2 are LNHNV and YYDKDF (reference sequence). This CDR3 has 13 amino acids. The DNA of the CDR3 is TGTGCCACCAGCTCGCGGACTAGCGGGAGTCTGAACTTC. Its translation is CATSSRTSGSLNF.

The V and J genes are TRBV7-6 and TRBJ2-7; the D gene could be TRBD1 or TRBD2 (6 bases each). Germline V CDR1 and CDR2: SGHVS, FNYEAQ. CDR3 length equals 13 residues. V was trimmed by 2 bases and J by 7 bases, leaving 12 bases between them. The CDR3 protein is CASSLYTGREQYF. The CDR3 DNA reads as TGTGCCAGCAGCTTATACACAGGGAGGGAGCAGTACTTC.

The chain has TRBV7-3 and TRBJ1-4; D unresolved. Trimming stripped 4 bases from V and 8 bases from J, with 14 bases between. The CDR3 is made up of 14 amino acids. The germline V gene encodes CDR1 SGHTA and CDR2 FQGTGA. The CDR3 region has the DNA TGTGCCAGCAGCTCTTCCGGGTCGGACGAAAAACTGTTTTTT. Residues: CASSSSGSDEKLFF.

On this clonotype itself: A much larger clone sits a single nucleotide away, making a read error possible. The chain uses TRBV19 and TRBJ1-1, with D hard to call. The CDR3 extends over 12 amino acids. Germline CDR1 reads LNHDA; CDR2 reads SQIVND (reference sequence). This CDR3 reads CAGSIRNTEAFF. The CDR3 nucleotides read TGTGCCGGTAGTATCAGGAACACTGAAGCTTTCTTT. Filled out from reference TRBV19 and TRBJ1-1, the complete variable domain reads DGGITQSPKYLFRKEGQNVTLSCEQNLNHDAMYWYRQDPGQGLRLIYYSQIVNDFQKGDIAEGYSVSREKKESFPLTVTSAQKNPTAFYLCAGSIRNTEAFFGQGTRLTVV.

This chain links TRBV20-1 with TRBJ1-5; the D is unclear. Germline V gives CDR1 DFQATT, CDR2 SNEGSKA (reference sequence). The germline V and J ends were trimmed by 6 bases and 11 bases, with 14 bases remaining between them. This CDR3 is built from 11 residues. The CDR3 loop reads CSAPRSVTQHF. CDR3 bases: TGCAGTGCGCCGAGGTCAGTGACCCAGCATTTT.

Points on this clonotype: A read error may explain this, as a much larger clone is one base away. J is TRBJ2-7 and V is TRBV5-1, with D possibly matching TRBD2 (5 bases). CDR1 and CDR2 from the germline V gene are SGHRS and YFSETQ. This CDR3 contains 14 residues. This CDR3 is CASSLGVAGYEQHF. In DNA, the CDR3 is TGCGCCAGCAGCCTCGGGGTAGCTGGGTACGAGCAGCACTTC.

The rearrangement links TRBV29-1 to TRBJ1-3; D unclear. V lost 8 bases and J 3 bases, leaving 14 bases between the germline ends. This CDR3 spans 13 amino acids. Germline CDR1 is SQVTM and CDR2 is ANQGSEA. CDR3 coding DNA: TGCAGCAGTAATGCTGGGGTTGGAAACACCATATATTTT. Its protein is CSSNAGVGNTIYF. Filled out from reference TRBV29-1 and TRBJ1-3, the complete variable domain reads SAVISQKPSRDICQRGTSLTIQCQVDSQVTMMFWYRQQPGQSLTLIATANQGSEATYESGFVIDKFPISRPNLTFSTLTVSNMSPEDSSIYLCSSNAGVGNTIYFGEGSWLTVV.

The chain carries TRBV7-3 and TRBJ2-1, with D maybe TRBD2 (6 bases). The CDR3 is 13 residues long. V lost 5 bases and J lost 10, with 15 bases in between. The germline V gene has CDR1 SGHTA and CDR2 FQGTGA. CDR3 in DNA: TGTGCCAGCAGCCAAGGGGAGGCTAGAGAGCAGTTCTTC. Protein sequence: CASSQGEAREQFF.

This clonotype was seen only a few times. In nucleotides, the CDR3 is TGTGCCAGCAGCTCGGGACTAGCGGGAGGGCAAGAGACCCAGTACTTC. As protein: CASSSGLAGGQETQYF. The chain recombines TRBV11-2 with TRBJ2-5; 16 positions agree with TRBD2. This CDR3 has 16 residues. Germline V gives CDR1 SGHAT, CDR2 FQNNGV. Trimming cost V 4 bases and J 2 bases; bases outside gene matches: 1.

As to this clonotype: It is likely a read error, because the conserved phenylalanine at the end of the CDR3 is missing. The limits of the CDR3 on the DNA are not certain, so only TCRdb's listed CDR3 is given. The CDR3 is CASSLRGSE. This chain joins TRBV7-9 and TRBJ1-4. The CDR3 is made up of 9 amino acids, end residues included. Germline loops: CDR1 SEHNR, CDR2 FQNEAQ (reference sequence).

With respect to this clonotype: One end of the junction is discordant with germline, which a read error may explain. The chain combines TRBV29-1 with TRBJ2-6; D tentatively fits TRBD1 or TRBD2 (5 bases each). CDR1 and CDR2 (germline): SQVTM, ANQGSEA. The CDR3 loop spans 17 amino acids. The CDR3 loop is CSVGETGRRGGANALTF. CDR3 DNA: TGCAGCGTTGGAGAGACGGGACGGCGTGGTGGGGCCAACGCCCTGACTTTC.

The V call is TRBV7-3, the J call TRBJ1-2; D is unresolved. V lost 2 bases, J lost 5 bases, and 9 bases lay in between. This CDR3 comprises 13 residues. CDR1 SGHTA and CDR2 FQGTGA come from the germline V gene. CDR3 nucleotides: TGTGCCAGCAGCTTAGAAAAGGGTTATGGCTACACCTTC. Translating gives CASSLEKGYGYTF.

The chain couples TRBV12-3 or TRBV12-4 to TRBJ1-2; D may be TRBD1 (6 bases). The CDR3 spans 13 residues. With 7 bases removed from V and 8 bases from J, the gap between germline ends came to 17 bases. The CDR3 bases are TGTGCCAGCACCCCCGAGGGGGGCGGGGGCTACACCTTC. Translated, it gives CASTPEGGGGYTF.

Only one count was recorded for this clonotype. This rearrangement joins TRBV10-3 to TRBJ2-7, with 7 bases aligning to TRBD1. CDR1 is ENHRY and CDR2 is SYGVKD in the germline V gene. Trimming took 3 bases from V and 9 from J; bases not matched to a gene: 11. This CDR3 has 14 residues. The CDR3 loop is CAISDRSRGQGQYF. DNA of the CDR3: TGTGCCATCAGTGACCGATCTAGGGGGCAGGGGCAGTACTTC.

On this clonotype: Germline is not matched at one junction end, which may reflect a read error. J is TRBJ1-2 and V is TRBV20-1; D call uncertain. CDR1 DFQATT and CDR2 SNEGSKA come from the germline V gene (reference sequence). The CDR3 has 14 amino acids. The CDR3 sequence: CSAGEDGSPNGYTF. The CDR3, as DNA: TGCAGTGCTGGAGAGGACGGGAGTCCAAATGGCTACACCTTC.

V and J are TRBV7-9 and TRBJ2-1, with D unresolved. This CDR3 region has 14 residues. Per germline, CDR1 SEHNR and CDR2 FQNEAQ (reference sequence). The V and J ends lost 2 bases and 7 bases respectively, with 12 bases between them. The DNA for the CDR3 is TGTGCCAGCAGCTTAAGAAGGCGTGAGAATGAGCAGTTCTTC. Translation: CASSLRRRENEQFF.

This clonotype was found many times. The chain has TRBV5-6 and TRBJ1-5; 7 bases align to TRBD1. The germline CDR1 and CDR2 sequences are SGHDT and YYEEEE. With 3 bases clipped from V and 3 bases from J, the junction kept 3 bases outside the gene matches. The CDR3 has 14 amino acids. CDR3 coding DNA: TGTGCCAGCAGCTCGACAGGGTACAATCAGCCCCAGCATTTT. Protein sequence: CASSSTGYNQPQHF.

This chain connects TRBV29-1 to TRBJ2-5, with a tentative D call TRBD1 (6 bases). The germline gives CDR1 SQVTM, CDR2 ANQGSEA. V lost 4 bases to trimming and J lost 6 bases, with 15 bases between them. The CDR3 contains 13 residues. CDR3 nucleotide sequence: TGCAGCGTTGCTTATGGACAGAGGAAGACCCAGTACTTC. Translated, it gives CSVAYGQRKTQYF.

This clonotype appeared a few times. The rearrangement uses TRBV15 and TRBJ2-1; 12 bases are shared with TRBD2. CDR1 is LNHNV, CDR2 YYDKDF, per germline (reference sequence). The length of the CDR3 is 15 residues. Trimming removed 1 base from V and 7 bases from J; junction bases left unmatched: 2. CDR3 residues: CATSRGLAGENEQFF. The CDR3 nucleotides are TGTGCCACCAGCAGAGGACTAGCGGGAGAGAATGAGCAGTTCTTC.

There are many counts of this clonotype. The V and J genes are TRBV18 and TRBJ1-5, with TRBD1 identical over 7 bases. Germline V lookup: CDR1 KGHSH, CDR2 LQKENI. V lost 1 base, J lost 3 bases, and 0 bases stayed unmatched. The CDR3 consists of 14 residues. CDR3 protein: CASSPQGANQPQHF. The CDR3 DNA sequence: TGTGCCAGCTCACCACAGGGGGCCAATCAGCCCCAGCATTTT.